This entry concerns a single T cell receptor beta chain. These data are taken from a study of shared T cell receptors in the human thymus. The protocol was immunoSEQ multiplex PCR, while the TCRdb copy is restricted to in-frame clones and leaves out a portion. The table has more than 550,000 clones, 80% to 90% seen once. V trimming: 6 bases; J trimming: 6 bases; junction bases outside the gene matches: 7. CDR1 SNHLY and CDR2 FYNNEI come from the germline V gene. The CDR3 has 15 residues. These data are also associated with another study on human thymus T cells. That source adds: The people who donated were healthy Finnish babies having corrective surgery for congenital heart defects. Resections from corrective heart surgery supplied the thymus tissue. Thymic and blood repertoires appeared to carry a bias in their V and J gene usage. Related work showed strongly overlapping thymic repertoires across unrelated individuals.

This TCR was sampled from a girl under three years old with a congenital heart defect. V and J are TRBV2 and TRBJ2-3, with 12 positions matching TRBD2. Sequences were obtained from thymocytes. The DNA of the CDR3 is TGTGCCAGCAGGAGACTAGCGGGGGACCGGGATACGCAGTATTTT. Its protein is CASRRLAGDRDTQYF.